This T cell receptor beta chain was identified in a study of T cells in Graves' hyperthyroidism and ophthalmopathy. Amplified TCR beta CDR3 regions came from RNA transcripts. TCR CDR3 underwent first-round RT-PCR with the HTBI primer set. Using its own MiXCR run on the multiplex PCR reads, TCRdb lists one record per CDR3 protein. This table holds 45,000 or so distinct CDR3 sequences, 45% to 50% found once. Uncontrolled infection, other autoimmune disease, pregnancy or lactation excluded patients. This clonotype was recorded at least ten times. The clonotype comes from a woman in her fifties or sixties with Graves' hyperthyroidism. Sequencing was done on a sample of peripheral blood or thyroid tissue (not recorded which).

CDR3 region: CASSQIEKLFF. DNA of the CDR3: TGTGCCAGCAGCCAAATAGAAAAACTGTTTTTT. The chain carries TRBV7-9 and TRBJ1-4; D ambiguous. The germline CDR1 and CDR2 sequences are SEHNR and FQNEAQ (reference sequence). The CDR3 sequence is 11 residues long. Trimming left V 5 bases short and J 8 bases short, with 6 bases between.